Presented here are 3 T cell receptor beta chains from one specimen sequenced in a study of blood T cell repertoires in COVID-19. The table came from immunoSEQ multiplex PCR; TCRdb's copy has only in-frame clones and leaves some out. This table has tens of thousands of clones, 75% to 90% appearing once. Input material: peripheral blood. The receptor set was obtained from a man aged 80 or over with acute or convalescent COVID-19.

A single count supports this clone. The rearrangement uses TRBV19 and TRBJ2-2; TRBD2 is a possible D gene (5 bases). Trimming pared 6 bases from V and 4 bases from J, leaving 9 bases between. This CDR3 contains 13 residues. CDR1 and CDR2 (germline): LNHDA, SQIVND (reference sequence). The CDR3 nucleotides are TGTGCCAGTAGGAACGGACTCACCGGGGAGCTGTTTTTT. It encodes CASRNGLTGELFF. The full variable domain, with the rest looked up from reference TRBV19 and TRBJ2-2, is DGGITQSPKYLFRKEGQNVTLSCEQNLNHDAMYWYRQDPGQGLRLIYYSQIVNDFQKGDIAEGYSVSREKKESFPLTVTSAQKNPTAFYLCASRNGLTGELFFGEGSRLTVL.

V is TRBV10-2 and J is TRBJ1-2, with 10 bases fitting TRBD1. The CDR3 spans 14 residues. Germline V lookup: CDR1 WSHSY, CDR2 SAAADI. V lost 6 bases to trimming and J lost 8 bases; unmatched junction nucleotides: 9. The CDR3 reads CASRPTGGGRGYTF. CDR3 in DNA: TGCGCCAGCAGACCGACAGGGGGCGGACGGGGCTACACCTTC.

The rearrangement links TRBV11-2 to TRBJ1-4; the D is unclear. Germline CDR1 and CDR2: SGHAT and FQNNGV. The CDR3 runs 13 residues. Trimming stripped 5 bases from V and 4 bases from J, with 8 bases between. The CDR3 nucleotides read TGTGCCAGCAGCCGCTGGAGTAATGAAAAACTGTTTTTT. Encoded protein: CASSRWSNEKLFF.